The source of this T cell receptor (beta chain) is a study of STAT3 mutations in large granular lymphocyte leukemia. Here immunoSEQ multiplex PCR was the method, and the copy in TCRdb shows in-frame clones only, minus some. The sample holds about 4,300 clones, about 60% seen once. Germline-derived CDR1 and CDR2 are SGHRS and YFSETQ. Trimming removed 3 bases at V and 3 bases at J, with 12 bases between. The CDR3 loop spans 14 amino acids. Study observations and caveats: Every T-cell large granular lymphocyte leukemia patient had at least one immunodominant TCR beta clonotype.

As concerns this clone: The target antigen is unknown.

This clonotype originated in a human donor with T large granular lymphocyte leukemia. Some clones in this sample may be carry-over from other donors' samples. J is TRBJ1-2 and V is TRBV5-1, with D maybe TRBD1 (5 bases). The sample comprised PBMCs. CDR3 bases: TGCGCCAGCAGCTCCGGGACGGTAGACTATGGCTACACCTTC. Residues: CASSSGTVDYGYTF.